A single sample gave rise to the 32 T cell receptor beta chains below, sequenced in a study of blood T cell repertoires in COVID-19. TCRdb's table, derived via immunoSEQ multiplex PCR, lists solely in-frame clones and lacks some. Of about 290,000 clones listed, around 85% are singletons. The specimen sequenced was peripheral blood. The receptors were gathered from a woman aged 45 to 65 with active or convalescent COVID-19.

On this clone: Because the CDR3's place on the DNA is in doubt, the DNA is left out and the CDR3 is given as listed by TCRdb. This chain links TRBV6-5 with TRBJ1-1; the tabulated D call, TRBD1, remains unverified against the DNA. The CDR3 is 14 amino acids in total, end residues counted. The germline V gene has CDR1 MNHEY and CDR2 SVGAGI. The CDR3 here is CASILDRVMTEAFF.

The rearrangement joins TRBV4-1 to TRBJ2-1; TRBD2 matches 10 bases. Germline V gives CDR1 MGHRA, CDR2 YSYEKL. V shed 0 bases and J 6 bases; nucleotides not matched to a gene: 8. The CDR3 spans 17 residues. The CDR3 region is CASSQEVSAGGSNEQFF. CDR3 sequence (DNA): TGCGCCAGCAGCCAAGAAGTGTCAGCGGGGGGGAGCAATGAGCAGTTCTTC.

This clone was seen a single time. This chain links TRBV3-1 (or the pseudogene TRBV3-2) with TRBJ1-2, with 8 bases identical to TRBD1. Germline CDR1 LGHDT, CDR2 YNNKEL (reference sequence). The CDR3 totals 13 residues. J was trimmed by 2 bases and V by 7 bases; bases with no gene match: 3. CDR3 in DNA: TGTGCCAGCAACAGGGGGGGCAACTATGGCTACACCTTC. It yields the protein CASNRGGNYGYTF.

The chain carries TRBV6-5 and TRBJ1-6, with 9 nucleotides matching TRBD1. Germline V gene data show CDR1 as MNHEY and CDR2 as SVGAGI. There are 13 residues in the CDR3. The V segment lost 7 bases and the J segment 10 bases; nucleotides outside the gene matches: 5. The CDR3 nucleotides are TGTGCCAGCAAGGGACAGGGAACCTCACCCCTCCACTTT. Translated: CASKGQGTSPLHF.

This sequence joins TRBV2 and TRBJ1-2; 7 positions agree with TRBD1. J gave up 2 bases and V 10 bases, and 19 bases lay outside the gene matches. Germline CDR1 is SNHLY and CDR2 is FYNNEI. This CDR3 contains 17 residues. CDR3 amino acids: CANPKGADLGGNYGYTF. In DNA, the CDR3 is TGTGCCAACCCGAAGGGGGCGGATTTAGGAGGGAACTATGGCTACACCTTC.

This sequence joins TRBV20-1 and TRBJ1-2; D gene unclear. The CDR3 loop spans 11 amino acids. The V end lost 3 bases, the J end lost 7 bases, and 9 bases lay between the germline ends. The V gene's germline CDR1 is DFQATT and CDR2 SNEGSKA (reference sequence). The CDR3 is CSARSGLGYTF. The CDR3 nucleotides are TGCAGTGCTAGGTCAGGCCTTGGCTACACCTTC.

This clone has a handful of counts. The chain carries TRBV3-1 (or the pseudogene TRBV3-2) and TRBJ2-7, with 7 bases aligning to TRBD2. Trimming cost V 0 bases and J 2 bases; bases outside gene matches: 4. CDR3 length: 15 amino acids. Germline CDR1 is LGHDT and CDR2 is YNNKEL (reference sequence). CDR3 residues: CASSQEQGGAYEQYF. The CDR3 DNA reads TGTGCCAGCAGCCAAGAGCAGGGAGGGGCCTACGAGCAGTACTTC.

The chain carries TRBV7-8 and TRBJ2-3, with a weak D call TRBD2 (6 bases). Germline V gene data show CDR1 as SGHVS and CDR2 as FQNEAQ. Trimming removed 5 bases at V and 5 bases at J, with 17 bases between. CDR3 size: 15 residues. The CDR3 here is CASSPTEGAGDTQYF. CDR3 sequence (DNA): TGTGCCAGCAGCCCCACGGAGGGTGCCGGAGATACGCAGTATTTT.

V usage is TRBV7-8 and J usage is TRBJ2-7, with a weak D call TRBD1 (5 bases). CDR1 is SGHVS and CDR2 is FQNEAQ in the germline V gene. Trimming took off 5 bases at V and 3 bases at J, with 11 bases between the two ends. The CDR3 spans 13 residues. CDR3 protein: CASSPRQFYEQYF. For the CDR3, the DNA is TGTGCCAGCAGCCCGCGACAGTTCTACGAGCAGTACTTC.

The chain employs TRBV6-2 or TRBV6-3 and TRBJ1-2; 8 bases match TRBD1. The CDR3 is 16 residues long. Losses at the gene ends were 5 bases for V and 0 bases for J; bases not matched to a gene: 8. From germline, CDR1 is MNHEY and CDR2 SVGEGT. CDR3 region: CASSIRQGRSNYGYTF. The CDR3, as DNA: TGTGCCAGCAGTATCCGACAGGGGAGATCTAACTATGGCTACACCTTC.

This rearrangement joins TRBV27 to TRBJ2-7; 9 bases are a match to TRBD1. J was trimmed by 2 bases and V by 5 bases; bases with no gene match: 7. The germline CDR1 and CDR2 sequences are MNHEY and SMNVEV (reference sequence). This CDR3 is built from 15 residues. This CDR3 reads CASSRLGTGTYEQYF. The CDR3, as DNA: TGTGCCAGCAGTCGCCTCGGGACAGGGACCTACGAGCAGTACTTC.

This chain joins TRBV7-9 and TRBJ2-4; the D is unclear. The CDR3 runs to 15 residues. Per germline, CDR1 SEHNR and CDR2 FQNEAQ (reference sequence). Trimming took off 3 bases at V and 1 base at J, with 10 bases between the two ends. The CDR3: CASSFVGAAKNIQYF. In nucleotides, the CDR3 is TGTGCCAGCAGCTTTGTTGGTGCGGCCAAAAACATTCAGTACTTC.

CDR3 sequence reads: CASSQVPRDRDGELFF. CDR3 nucleotide sequence: TGCGCCAGCAGCCAAGTGCCCCGGGACAGGGACGGGGAACTGTTTTTT. The chain joins TRBV4-1 to TRBJ1-4, with 9 bases identical to TRBD1. V gave up 1 base and J gave up 12 bases; unmatched junction bases: 12. Germline V CDR1 and CDR2: MGHRA, YSYEKL. The CDR3 consists of 16 residues.

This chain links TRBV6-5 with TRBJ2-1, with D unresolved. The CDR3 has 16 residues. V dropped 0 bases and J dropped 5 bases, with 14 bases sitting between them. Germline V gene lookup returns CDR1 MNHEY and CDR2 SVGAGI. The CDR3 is CASSYSGLEHNNEQFF. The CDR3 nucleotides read TGTGCCAGCAGTTACTCCGGCCTAGAGCACAACAATGAGCAGTTCTTC.

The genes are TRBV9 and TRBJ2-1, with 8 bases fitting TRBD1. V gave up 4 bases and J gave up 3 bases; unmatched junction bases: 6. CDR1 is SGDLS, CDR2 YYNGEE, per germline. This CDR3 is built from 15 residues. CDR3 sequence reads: CASSSSGGGYNEQFF. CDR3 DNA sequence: TGTGCCAGCAGCTCCTCAGGGGGCGGCTACAATGAGCAGTTCTTC. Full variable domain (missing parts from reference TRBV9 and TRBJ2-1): DSGVTQTPKHLITATGQRVTLRCSPRSGDLSVYWYQQSLDQGLQFLIQYYNGEERAKGNILERFSAQQFPDLHSELNLSSLELGDSALYFCASSSSGGGYNEQFFGPGTRLTVL.

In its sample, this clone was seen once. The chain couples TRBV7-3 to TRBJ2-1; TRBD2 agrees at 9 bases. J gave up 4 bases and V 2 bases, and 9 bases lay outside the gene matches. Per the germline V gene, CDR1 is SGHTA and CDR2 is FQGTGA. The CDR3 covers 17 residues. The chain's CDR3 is CASSLWASGNVYNEQFF. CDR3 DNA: TGTGCCAGCAGCTTATGGGCTAGCGGGAACGTGTACAATGAGCAGTTCTTC. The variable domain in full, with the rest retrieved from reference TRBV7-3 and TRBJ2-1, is GAGVSQTPSNKVTEKGKYVELRCDPISGHTALYWYRQSLGQGPEFLIYFQGTGAADDSGLPNDRFFAVRPEGSVSTLKIQRTERGDSAVYLCASSLWASGNVYNEQFFGPGTRLTVL.

The CDR3 DNA is TGTGCCAGCAGTTTTCGAGGCGGCAATGAGCAGTTCTTC. Its protein is CASSFRGGNEQFF. The chain uses TRBV12-3 or TRBV12-4 and TRBJ2-1; D gene ambiguous. The CDR3 spans 13 residues. V shed 3 bases and J shed 6 bases, with 9 bases lying between them.

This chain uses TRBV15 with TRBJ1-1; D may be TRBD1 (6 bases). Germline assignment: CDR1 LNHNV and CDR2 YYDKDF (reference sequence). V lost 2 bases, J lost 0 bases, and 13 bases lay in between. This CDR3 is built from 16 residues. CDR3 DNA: TGTGCCACCAGCAGATCTCCGGGACAAATGAACACTGAAGCTTTCTTT. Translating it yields CATSRSPGQMNTEAFF.

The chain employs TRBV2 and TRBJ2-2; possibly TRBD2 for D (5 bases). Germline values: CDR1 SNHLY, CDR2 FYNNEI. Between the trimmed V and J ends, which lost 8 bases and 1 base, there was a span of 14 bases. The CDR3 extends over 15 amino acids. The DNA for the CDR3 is TGTGCCAGCGGTGGGTATGGGAGGAACACCGGGGAGCTGTTTTTT. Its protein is CASGGYGRNTGELFF.

The DNA for the CDR3 is TGTGCCAGCAGCTCGGAGGACCGATCCCTTTGGACAGATACGCAGTATTTT. Protein: CASSSEDRSLWTDTQYF. The chain joins TRBV5-8 to TRBJ2-3; possible D gene TRBD2, 5 bases. The V end was cut by 3 bases, the J end by 3 bases, with 20 bases between. The CDR3 has 17 residues. The germline V gene encodes CDR1 SGHTS and CDR2 YDEGEE. Based on the CDR3 plus reference TRBV5-8 and TRBJ2-3, the full variable domain is EAGVTQSPTHLIKTRGQQATLRCSPISGHTSVYWYQQALGLGLQFLLWYDEGEERNRGNFPPRFSGRQFPNYSSELNVNALELEDSALYLCASSSEDRSLWTDTQYFGPGTRLTVL.

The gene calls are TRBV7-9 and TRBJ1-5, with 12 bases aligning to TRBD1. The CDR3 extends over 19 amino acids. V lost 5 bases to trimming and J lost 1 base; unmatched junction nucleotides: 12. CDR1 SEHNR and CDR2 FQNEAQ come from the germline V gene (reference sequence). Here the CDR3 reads CASSTLGTGGPGSNQPQHF. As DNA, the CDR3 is TGTGCCAGCAGCACTTTAGGGACAGGGGGCCCCGGCAGCAATCAGCCCCAGCATTTT.

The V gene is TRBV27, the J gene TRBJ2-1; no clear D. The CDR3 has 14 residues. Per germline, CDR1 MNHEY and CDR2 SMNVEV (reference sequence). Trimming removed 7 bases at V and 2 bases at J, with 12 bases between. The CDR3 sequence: CASMNRAAYNEQFF. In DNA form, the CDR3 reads TGTGCCAGCATGAATAGAGCCGCCTACAATGAGCAGTTCTTC.

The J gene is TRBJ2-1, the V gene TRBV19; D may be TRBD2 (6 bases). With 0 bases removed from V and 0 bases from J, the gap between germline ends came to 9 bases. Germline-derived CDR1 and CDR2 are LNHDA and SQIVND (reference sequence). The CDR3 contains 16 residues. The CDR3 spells CASSIDASASYNEQFF. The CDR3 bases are TGTGCCAGTAGTATAGATGCTAGCGCCTCCTACAATGAGCAGTTCTTC.

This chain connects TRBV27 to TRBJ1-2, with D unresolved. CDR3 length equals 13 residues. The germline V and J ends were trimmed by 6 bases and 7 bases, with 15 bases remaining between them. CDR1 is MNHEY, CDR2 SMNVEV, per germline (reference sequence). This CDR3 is CASRLPGFGGYTF. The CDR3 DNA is TGTGCCAGCAGGCTCCCGGGGTTTGGTGGCTACACCTTC.

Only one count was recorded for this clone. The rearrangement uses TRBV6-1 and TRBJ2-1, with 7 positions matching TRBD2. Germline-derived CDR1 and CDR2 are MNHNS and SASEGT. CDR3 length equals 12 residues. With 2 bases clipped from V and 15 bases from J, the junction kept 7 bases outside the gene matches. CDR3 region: CASSELSGEAFF. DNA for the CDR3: TGTGCCAGCAGTGAACTAAGCGGGGAAGCGTTCTTC.

Here the CDR3 DNA reads TGTGCCAGCAGTCCCCTTGGAAACACCATATATTTT. Translated: CASSPLGNTIYF. The chain couples TRBV28 to TRBJ1-3, with no clear D. V shed 5 bases and J shed 3 bases, with 5 bases lying between them. Germline V CDR1 and CDR2: MDHEN, SYDVKM. There are 12 residues in the CDR3. Variable domain in full (rest from reference TRBV28 and TRBJ1-3): DVKVTQSSRYLVKRTGEKVFLECVQDMDHENMFWYRQDPGLGLRLIYFSYDVKMKEKGDIPEGYSVSREKKERFSLILESASTNQTSMYLCASSPLGNTIYFGEGSWLTVV.

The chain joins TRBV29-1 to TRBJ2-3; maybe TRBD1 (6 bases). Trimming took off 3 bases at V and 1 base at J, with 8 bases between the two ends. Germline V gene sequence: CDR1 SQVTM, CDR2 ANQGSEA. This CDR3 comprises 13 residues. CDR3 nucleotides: TGCAGCGTTGACTCAGGGGGCACAGATACGCAGTATTTT. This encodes CSVDSGGTDTQYF.

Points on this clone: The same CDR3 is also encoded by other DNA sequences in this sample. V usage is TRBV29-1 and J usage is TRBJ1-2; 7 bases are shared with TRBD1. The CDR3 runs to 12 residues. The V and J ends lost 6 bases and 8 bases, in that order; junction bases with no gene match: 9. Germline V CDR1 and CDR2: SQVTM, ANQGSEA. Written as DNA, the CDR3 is TGCAGCGTAGAGGGACAGCCGGGAGGCTACACCTTC. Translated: CSVEGQPGGYTF.

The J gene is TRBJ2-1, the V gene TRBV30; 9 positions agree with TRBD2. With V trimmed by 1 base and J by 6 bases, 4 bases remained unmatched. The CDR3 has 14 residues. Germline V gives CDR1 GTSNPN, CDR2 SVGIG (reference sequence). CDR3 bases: TGTGCCTGGAGTGACAAGCGGGAGGTCAATGAGCAGTTCTTC. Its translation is CAWSDKREVNEQFF.

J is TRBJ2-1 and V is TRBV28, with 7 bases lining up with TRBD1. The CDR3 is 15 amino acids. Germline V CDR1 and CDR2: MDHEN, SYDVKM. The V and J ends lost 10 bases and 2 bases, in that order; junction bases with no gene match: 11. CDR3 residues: CATQSGDRAYNEQFF. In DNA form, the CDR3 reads TGTGCCACCCAATCTGGGGACAGAGCCTACAATGAGCAGTTCTTC.

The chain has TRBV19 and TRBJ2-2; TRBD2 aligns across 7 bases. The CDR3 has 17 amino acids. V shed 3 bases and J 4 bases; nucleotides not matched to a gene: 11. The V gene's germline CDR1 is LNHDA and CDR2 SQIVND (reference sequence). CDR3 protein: CASSMRASAGVTGELFF. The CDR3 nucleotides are TGTGCCAGTAGTATGAGGGCTAGCGCGGGGGTCACCGGGGAGCTGTTTTTT.

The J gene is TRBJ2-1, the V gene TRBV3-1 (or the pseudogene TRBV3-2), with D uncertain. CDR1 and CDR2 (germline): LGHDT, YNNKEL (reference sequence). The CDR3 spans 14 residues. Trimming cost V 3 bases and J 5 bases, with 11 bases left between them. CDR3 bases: TGTGCCAGCAGCCACCGAACTTCGAACAATGAGCAGTTCTTC. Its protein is CASSHRTSNNEQFF.